This T cell receptor beta chain was found in a study of spatial heterogeneity in lung cancer. In its sample, this clonotype was seen many times. Antigen unknown. The time point denotes: sample taken at primary tumor resection. Extraction of whole RNA from tumor, nontumor lung or frozen PBMC preceded unsorted sequencing. General study findings and limits: Intratumoral expanded alpha and beta TCR counts were found to track tumor mutation counts.

The germline CDR1 and CDR2 sequences are MDHEN and SYDVKM. This CDR3 comprises 17 residues. Trimming removed 4 bases from V and 0 bases from J, with 13 bases in between. TCRdb reprocessed the 5' RACE reads with MiXCR, giving one entry per CDR3 protein. The sample has 9,000 to 10,000 distinct CDR3 sequences, about 6.5% seen once. This clonotype was sampled from a female donor with early-stage non-small cell lung cancer. Specimen: lung tumor tissue, collected at surgery. The chain couples TRBV28 to TRBJ2-6; the D is unclear. CDR3 DNA sequence: TGTGCCAGCAGTTACCCCGGACGAGCCTCTGGGGCCAACGTCCTGACTTTC. This sequence encodes CASSYPGRASGANVLTF.